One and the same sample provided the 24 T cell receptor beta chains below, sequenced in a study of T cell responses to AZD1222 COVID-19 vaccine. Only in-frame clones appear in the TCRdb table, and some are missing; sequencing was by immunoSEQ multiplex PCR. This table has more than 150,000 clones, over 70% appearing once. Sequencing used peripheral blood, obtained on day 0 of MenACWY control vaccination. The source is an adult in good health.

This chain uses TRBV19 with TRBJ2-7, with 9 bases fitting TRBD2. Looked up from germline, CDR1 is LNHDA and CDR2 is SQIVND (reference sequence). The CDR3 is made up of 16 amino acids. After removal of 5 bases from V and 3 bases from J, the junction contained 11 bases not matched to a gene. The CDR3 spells CASSGVAGAPNYEQYF. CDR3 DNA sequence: TGTGCCAGTAGTGGAGTAGCGGGGGCCCCGAACTACGAGCAGTACTTC.

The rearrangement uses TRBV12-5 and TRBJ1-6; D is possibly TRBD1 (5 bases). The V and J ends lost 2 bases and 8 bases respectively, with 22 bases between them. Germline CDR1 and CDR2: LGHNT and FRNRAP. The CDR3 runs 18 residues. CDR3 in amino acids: CASGLPTSYRDLHSPLHF. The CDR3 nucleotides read TGTGCTAGTGGTTTGCCGACATCTTACCGGGACTTACATTCACCCCTCCACTTT.

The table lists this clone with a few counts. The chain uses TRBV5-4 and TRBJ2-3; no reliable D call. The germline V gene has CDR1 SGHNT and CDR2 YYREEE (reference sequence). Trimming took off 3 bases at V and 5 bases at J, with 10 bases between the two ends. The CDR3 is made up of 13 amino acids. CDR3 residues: CASSSQPVDTQYF. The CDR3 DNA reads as TGTGCCAGCAGCTCCCAACCAGTAGATACGCAGTATTTT.

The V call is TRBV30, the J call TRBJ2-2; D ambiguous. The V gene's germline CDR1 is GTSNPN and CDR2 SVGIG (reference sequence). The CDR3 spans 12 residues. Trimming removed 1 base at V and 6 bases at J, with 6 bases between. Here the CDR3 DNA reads TGTGCCTGGAGTGGGGGATCCGGGGAGCTGTTTTTT. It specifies CAWSGGSGELFF.

As DNA, the CDR3 is TGTGCCAGCAGCTGGGACAGAAACTCCTACGAGCAGTACTTC. Translating gives CASSWDRNSYEQYF. The chain uses TRBV7-9 and TRBJ2-7; the match to TRBD1 covers 7 bases. The V gene end was trimmed by 4 bases and the J gene end by 0 bases; junction bases not matched to a gene: 3. The CDR3 sequence is 14 residues long. The germline V gene encodes CDR1 SEHNR and CDR2 FQNEAQ (reference sequence).

CDR3 loop: CSGDRDEQFF. Written as DNA, the CDR3 is TGCAGCGGCGACAGGGATGAGCAGTTCTTC. The chain has TRBV29-1 and TRBJ2-1; 7 bases line up with TRBD1. J lost 8 bases, V lost 7 bases, and 2 bases had no gene match. Germline CDR1 and CDR2: SQVTM and ANQGSEA. This CDR3 is 10 amino acids long.

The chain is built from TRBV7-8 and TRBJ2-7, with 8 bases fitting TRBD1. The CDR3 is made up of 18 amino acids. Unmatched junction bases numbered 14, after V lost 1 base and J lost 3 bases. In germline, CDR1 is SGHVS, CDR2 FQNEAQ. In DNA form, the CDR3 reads TGTGCCAGCAGCTTAGTGGGGTCAGGGGGCCCCCAGGGCTACGAGCAGTACTTC. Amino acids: CASSLVGSGGPQGYEQYF.

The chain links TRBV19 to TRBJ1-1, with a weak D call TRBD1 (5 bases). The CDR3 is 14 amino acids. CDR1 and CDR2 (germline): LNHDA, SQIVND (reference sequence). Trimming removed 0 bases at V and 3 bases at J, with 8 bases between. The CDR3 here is CASSIEGRHTEAFF. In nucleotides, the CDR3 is TGTGCCAGTAGTATAGAGGGACGCCACACTGAAGCTTTCTTT.

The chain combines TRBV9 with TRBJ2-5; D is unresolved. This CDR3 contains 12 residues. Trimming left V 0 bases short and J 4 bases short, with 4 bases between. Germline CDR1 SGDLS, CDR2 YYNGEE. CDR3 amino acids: CASSVEGETQYF. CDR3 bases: TGTGCCAGCAGCGTAGAGGGAGAGACCCAGTACTTC.

CDR3 sequence: CASSLMVGTPSNTGELFF. In DNA form, the CDR3 reads TGTGCCAGCAGCTTAATGGTGGGGACGCCATCAAACACCGGGGAGCTGTTTTTT. This chain uses TRBV7-6 with TRBJ2-2; D may be TRBD1 or TRBD2 (5 bases each). The V end lost 2 bases, the J end lost 2 bases, and 18 bases lay between the germline ends. The CDR3 has 18 amino acids. In germline, CDR1 is SGHVS, CDR2 FNYEAQ.

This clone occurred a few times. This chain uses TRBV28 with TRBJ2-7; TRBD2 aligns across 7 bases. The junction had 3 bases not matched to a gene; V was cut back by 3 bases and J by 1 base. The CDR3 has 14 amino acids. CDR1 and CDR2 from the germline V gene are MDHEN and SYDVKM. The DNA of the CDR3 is TGTGCCAGCAGTTTTACCGGGGGGTCCTACGAGCAGTACTTC. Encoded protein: CASSFTGGSYEQYF.

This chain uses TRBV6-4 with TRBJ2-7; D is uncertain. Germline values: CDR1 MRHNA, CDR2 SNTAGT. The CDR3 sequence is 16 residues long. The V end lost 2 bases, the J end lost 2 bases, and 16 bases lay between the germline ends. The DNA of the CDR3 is TGTGCCAGCAGTGACGGATACACCCGACCCACCTACGAGCAGTACTTC. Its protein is CASSDGYTRPTYEQYF.

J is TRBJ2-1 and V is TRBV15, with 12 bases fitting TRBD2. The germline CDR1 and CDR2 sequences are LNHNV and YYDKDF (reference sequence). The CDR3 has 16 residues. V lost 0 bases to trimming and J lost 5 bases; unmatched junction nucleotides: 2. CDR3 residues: CATSRDLAGGDNEQFF. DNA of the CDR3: TGTGCCACCAGCAGAGATCTAGCGGGAGGGGACAATGAGCAGTTCTTC. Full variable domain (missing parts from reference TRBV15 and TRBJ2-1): DAMVIQNPRYQVTQFGKPVTLSCSQTLNHNVMYWYQQKSSQAPKLLFHYYDKDFNNEADTPDNFQSRRPNTSFCFLDIRSPGLGDTAMYLCATSRDLAGGDNEQFFGPGTRLTVL.

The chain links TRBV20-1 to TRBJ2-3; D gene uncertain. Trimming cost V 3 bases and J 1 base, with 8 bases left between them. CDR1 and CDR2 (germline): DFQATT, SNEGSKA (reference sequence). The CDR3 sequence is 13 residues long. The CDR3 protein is CSASWQGTDTQYF. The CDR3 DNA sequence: TGCAGTGCTAGTTGGCAGGGCACAGATACGCAGTATTTT.

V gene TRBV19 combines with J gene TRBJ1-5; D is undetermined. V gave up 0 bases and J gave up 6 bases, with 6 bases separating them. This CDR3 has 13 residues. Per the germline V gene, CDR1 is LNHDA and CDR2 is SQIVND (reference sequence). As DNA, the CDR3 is TGTGCCAGTAGTATAGATGGACTTCAGCCCCAGCATTTT. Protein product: CASSIDGLQPQHF.

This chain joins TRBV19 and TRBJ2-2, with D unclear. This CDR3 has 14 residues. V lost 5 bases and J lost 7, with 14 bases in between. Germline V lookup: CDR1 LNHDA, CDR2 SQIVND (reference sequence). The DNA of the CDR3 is TGTGCCAGTAGTGAGTTGGGGAATAGCGGGGAGCTGTTTTTT. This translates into CASSELGNSGELFF.

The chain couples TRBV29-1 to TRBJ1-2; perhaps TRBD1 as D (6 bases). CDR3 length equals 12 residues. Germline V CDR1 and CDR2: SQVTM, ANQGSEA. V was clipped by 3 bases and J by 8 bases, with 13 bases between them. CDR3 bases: TGCAGCGTTGATATAGGGGGAGAAGGCTACACCTTC. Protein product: CSVDIGGEGYTF.

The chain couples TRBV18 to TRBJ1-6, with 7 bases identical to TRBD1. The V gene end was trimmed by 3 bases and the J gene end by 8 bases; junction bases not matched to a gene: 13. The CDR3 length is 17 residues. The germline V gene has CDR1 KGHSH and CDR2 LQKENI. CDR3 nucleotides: TGTGCCAGCTCACCTTCTAATGGACAGGTCGGATATTCACCCCTCCACTTT. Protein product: CASSPSNGQVGYSPLHF.

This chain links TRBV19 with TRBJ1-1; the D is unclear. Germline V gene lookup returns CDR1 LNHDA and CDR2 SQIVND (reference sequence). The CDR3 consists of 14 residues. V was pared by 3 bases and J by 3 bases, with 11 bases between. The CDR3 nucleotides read TGTGCCAGTAGTATCGCCCGTATGGACACTGAAGCTTTCTTT. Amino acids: CASSIARMDTEAFF.

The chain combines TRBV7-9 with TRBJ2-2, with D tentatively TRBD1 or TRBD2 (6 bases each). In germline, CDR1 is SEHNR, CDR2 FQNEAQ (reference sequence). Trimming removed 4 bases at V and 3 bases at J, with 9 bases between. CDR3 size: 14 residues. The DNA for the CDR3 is TGTGCCAGCAGCTCGAGGGGGGACACCGGGGAGCTGTTTTTT. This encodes CASSSRGDTGELFF.

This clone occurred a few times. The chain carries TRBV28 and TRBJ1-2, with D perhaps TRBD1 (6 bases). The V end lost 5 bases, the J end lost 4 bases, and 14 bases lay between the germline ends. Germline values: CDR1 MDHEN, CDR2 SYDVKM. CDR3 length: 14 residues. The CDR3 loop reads CASSPQGGIYGYTF. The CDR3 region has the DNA TGTGCCAGCAGTCCCCAAGGGGGGATCTATGGCTACACCTTC.

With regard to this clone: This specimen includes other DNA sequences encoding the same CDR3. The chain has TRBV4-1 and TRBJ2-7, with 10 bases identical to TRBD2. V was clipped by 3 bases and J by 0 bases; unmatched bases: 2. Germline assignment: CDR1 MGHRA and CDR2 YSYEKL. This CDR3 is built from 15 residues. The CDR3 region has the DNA TGCGCCAGCAGCCAGGGACTAGCGAGCTCCTACGAGCAGTACTTC. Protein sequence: CASSQGLASSYEQYF.

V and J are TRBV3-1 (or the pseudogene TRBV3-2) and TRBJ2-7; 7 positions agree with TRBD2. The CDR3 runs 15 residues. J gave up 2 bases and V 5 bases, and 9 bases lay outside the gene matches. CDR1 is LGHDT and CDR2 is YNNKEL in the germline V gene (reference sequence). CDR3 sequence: CASSGAVAGAYEQYF. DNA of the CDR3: TGTGCCAGCAGCGGGGCGGTAGCGGGCGCCTACGAGCAGTACTTC.

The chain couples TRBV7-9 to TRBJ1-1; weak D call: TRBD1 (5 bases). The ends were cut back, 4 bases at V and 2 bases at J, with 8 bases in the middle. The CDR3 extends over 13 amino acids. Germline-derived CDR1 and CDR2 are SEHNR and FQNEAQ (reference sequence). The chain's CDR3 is CASSSQGNTEAFF. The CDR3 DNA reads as TGTGCCAGCAGCTCCCAGGGAAACACTGAAGCTTTCTTT.